One TCR beta chain is described in this entry. Time point reported: cycle 4 day 1 (C4D1), after more than 5 weeks of nivolumab. All patients experienced relapse after autologous stem cell transplantation, and brentuximab vedotin exposure was variable. The data originate from a study of PD-1 blockade in classical Hodgkin lymphoma. The CDR3 is 15 amino acids. V lost 6 bases to trimming and J lost 6 bases; unmatched junction nucleotides: 14. CDR1 and CDR2 (germline): SQVTM, ANQGSEA. Sequenced by immunoSEQ multiplex PCR; TCRdb stores in-frame clones only, minus some. The sample lists 80,000 to 100,000 clones; more than 85% were seen once.

The sample in question was peripheral blood mononuclear cells (PBMCs), obtained before the fourth cycle of nivolumab. The rearrangement uses TRBV29-1 and TRBJ2-3; 8 nucleotides agree with TRBD2. This sequence was found in a human donor with classical Hodgkin lymphoma. This CDR3 reads CSVDTDSGIDDTQYF. CDR3 coding DNA: TGCAGCGTCGATACTGATAGCGGGATTGACGATACGCAGTATTTT.